These T cell receptor beta chains were read from a single sample in a study of shared clonotypes between healthy human individuals. The protocol was immunoSEQ multiplex PCR, while the TCRdb copy is restricted to in-frame clones and leaves out a portion. Counted here are nearly 500,000 clones, less than 80% occurring once; the ten biggest clones make up 10% to 15%. The sample consisted of PBMCs. The receptor set was obtained from a middle-aged woman in good health. Some clones in this sample may be carry-over from other donors' samples. The CDR3 runs from the conserved cysteine through the conserved F or W. Fields, in order: CDR3 protein, CDR3 DNA, clone size, J gene, D gene, V gene. The D gene is left open where the match is weak. Only some rows state a clone size, as once, few, many or a class for expanded clones.

CASSYESTEAFF,TGTGCCAGCAGCTACGAGAGCACTGAAGCTTTCTTT,NA,TRBJ1-1,NA,TRBV7-9
CASSLLAGATTDTQYF,TGTGCCAGCTCACTACTTGCCGGGGCCACCACAGATACGCAGTATTTT,NA,TRBJ2-3,NA,TRBV18
CAGAEAGEVGELFF,TGTGCCGGAGCTGAGGCGGGAGAAGTAGGGGAGCTGTTTTTT,once,TRBJ2-2,TRBD2,TRBV5-4
CASSQWGGVVGELFF,TGCGCCAGCAGTCAATGGGGAGGGGTGGTCGGGGAGCTGTTTTTT,NA,TRBJ2-2,TRBD2,TRBV23-1
CASSLGTSTDTQYF,TGTGCCAGCAGCTTGGGGACTAGCACAGATACGCAGTATTTT,NA,TRBJ2-3,NA,TRBV7-9
CASSEDGNSYNEQFF,TGCGCCAGCAGTGAAGACGGAAACTCCTACAATGAGCAGTTCTTC,few,TRBJ2-1,NA,TRBV10-2
CASRWTGGRYEQYF,TGTGCCAGCAGATGGACAGGGGGAAGATACGAGCAGTACTTC,NA,TRBJ2-7,TRBD1,TRBV28
CASMRSGPWDEQYF,TGTGCCAGCATGAGGAGCGGCCCCTGGGACGAGCAGTACTTC,NA,TRBJ2-7,NA,TRBV27
CASSYARMAGELFF,TGTGCCAGCAGCTACGCCCGAATGGCCGGGGAGCTGTTTTTT,NA,TRBJ2-2,NA,TRBV7-2
CSVELRDTGSAYQETQYF,TGCAGCGTTGAGCTCCGGGACACTGGTAGCGCCTACCAAGAGACCCAGTACTTC,NA,TRBJ2-5,NA,TRBV29-1
CASSLWQGYGYTF,TGTGCCAGCAGCTTGTGGCAGGGATATGGCTACACCTTC,few,TRBJ1-2,NA,TRBV5-6
CASSTSAYGYTF,TGTGCCAGCAGTACTTCAGCATATGGCTACACCTTC,once,TRBJ1-2,NA,TRBV28
CASSLGLVSYNEQFF,TGTGCCAGCAGCTTGGGCCTAGTATCCTACAATGAGCAGTTCTTC,NA,TRBJ2-1,NA,TRBV5-4
CASSEARRTSYTF,TGTGCCAGCAGTGAAGCACGGCGGACATCCTACACCTTC,NA,TRBJ1-2,NA,TRBV6-1
CASSQDVYGAYEQYF,TGCGCCAGCAGCCAAGATGTGTACGGAGCCTACGAGCAGTACTTC,NA,TRBJ2-7,NA,TRBV4-3
CASSRRLTGGYQPQHF,TGTGCCAGCTCGCGACGACTGACAGGGGGCTATCAGCCCCAGCATTTT,NA,TRBJ1-5,TRBD1,TRBV18
CAWRRDGGYNEQFF,TGTGCCTGGCGAAGGGACGGGGGATACAATGAGCAGTTCTTC,NA,TRBJ2-1,NA,TRBV30
CASSSQGTGSNNEQFF,TGTGCCAGTAGCTCTCAAGGGACAGGGTCTAACAATGAGCAGTTCTTC,once,TRBJ2-1,TRBD1,TRBV19
CASSSGVGGVNEKLFF,TGTGCCAGCAGTTCCGGGGTGGGGGGGGTGAACGAAAAACTGTTTTTT,NA,TRBJ1-4,NA,TRBV27
CASSLGTGALYEQYF,TGTGCCAGCAGCTTGGGGACCGGAGCGTTATACGAGCAGTACTTC,once,TRBJ2-7,NA,TRBV5-8
CASSILGRWGTDTQYF,TGTGCCAGTAGTATTTTGGGGAGGTGGGGCACAGATACGCAGTATTTT,NA,TRBJ2-3,NA,TRBV19
CAWSQHLAGDNEQFF,TGTGCCTGGAGCCAACACCTAGCGGGAGACAATGAGCAGTTCTTC,many,TRBJ2-1,TRBD2,TRBV30
CATSRGSTRRTDTQYF,TGTGCCACCAGCAGAGGCTCGACGAGACGCACAGATACGCAGTATTTT,NA,TRBJ2-3,NA,TRBV15
CASSLGAGDYGYTF,TGTGCCAGCAGCTTGGGGGCAGGAGACTATGGCTACACCTTC,many,TRBJ1-2,NA,TRBV7-3
CASSPRHRKLQFF,TGTGCCAGCAGCCCTAGACACCGAAAATTACAGTTCTTC,once,TRBJ2-1,NA,TRBV9
CARGLYRGLAGGYNEQFF,TGTGCCAGGGGCCTTTACCGCGGACTAGCGGGAGGTTACAATGAGCAGTTCTTC,once,TRBJ2-1,TRBD2,TRBV6-9
CASSLGIKPTNEQYF,TGTGCCAGCAGCTTGGGGATAAAACCTACCAACGAGCAGTACTTC,NA,TRBJ2-7,NA,TRBV5-4
CAWSVDVVGNQPQHF,TGTGCCTGGAGTGTCGATGTAGTGGGCAATCAGCCCCAGCATTTT,NA,TRBJ1-5,NA,TRBV30
CASSLLAGEETQYF,TGTGCCAGCAGCTTACTAGCGGGAGAAGAGACCCAGTACTTC,NA,TRBJ2-5,TRBD2,TRBV7-8
CASSYRDYSNQPQHF,TGTGCCAGCAGCTACCGGGACTATAGCAATCAGCCCCAGCATTTT,NA,TRBJ1-5,NA,TRBV7-8
CASSLVGRLSGANVLTF,TGTGCCAGCAGCTTAGTCGGCAGACTCTCTGGGGCCAACGTCCTGACTTTC,NA,TRBJ2-6,NA,TRBV7-2
CASRTFGEQYF,TGTGCCAGCAGGACCTTTGGGGAGCAGTACTTC,NA,TRBJ2-5,NA,TRBV6-5
CAFSIANYEQYF,TGTGCCTTTTCCATAGCGAACTACGAGCAGTACTTC,NA,TRBJ2-7,NA,TRBV7-8
CASSPGPSTGELFF,TGTGCCAGCTCACCAGGGCCGAGCACCGGGGAGCTGTTTTTT,NA,TRBJ2-2,NA,TRBV18
CASSLTSGSSRTSYEQYF,TGTGCCAGCAGCTTGACTAGCGGGAGTAGTCGGACCTCCTACGAGCAGTACTTC,NA,TRBJ2-7,TRBD2,TRBV5-5
CASSPRPLTGGATKYTEAFF,TGTGCCAGCTCACCACGGCCTCTTACAGGGGGCGCGACTAAATACACTGAAGCTTTCTTT,NA,TRBJ1-1,TRBD1,TRBV18
CASSQGGGTTDTQYF,TGTGCCAGCAGCCAAGGTGGGGGGACCACAGATACGCAGTATTTT,NA,TRBJ2-3,NA,TRBV4-2
CASSIRTVPQNTEAFF,TGCGCCAGCAGTATTCGGACAGTACCTCAGAACACTGAAGCTTTCTTT,NA,TRBJ1-1,NA,TRBV10-1
CASSLTPGLAGGTDTQYF,TGTGCCAGCAGCTTAACCCCGGGACTAGCGGGTGGTACAGATACGCAGTATTTT,once,TRBJ2-3,TRBD2,TRBV7-2
CATSSPESTEAFF,TGTGCCACCAGCAGCCCCGAGTCGACTGAAGCTTTCTTT,NA,TRBJ1-1,NA,TRBV15
CASNLGLAGTGRREPQHF,TGTGCCAGCAACTTGGGCCTCGCCGGGACAGGGCGGAGAGAGCCCCAGCATTTT,many,TRBJ1-5,TRBD1,TRBV28
CASSLVYGDNEQFF,TGTGCCAGCAGCTTAGTATACGGTGACAATGAGCAGTTCTTC,many,TRBJ2-1,NA,TRBV7-2
CSVSGGDYGYTF,TGCAGCGTTTCCGGTGGGGACTATGGCTACACCTTC,NA,TRBJ1-2,NA,TRBV29-1
CASSSRGSVYEQYF,TGCGCCAGCAGCTCCAGGGGGTCGGTCTACGAGCAGTACTTC,few,TRBJ2-7,TRBD1,TRBV5-1
CASSYDGRAWTEAFF,TGTGCCAGCAGTTACGATGGAAGGGCTTGGACTGAAGCTTTCTTT,few,TRBJ1-1,NA,TRBV6-6